The subject of this entry is one T cell receptor (beta chain). Its specificity is unknown. Germline V gene data show CDR1 as DFQATT and CDR2 as SNEGSKA (reference sequence). This CDR3 comprises 15 residues. UMIs incorporating a 6-nucleotide sample barcode were appended by means of template switching. Using the 5' RACE reads, TCRdb records one entry per CDR3 protein without DNA. The sample's table shows a few hundred thousand distinct CDR3 sequences. The data belong to a study of monozygotic twins with inflammatory bowel disease. General study points: The authors could not tell different T cell subtypes apart.

Sequencing used blood. This sequence joins TRBV20-1 and TRBJ2-3; TCRdb returns TRBD1, unconfirmable since there is no DNA. The origin of this receptor is a human donor with ulcerative colitis or Crohn's disease, or a healthy co-twin of an affected twin (not recorded which). The CDR3: CSATRGGANTDTQYF.